The clone carrying this T cell receptor (beta chain) was counted only a few times. Its matching antigen is unknown. This sample was taken from a study of blood T cells in healthy people across ages. The V segment lost 1 base and the J segment 4 bases; nucleotides outside the gene matches: 4. CDR3 length: 14 residues. CDR1 and CDR2 (germline): SGHRS, YFSETQ. The use of a sample-barcoded 5' primer and a J-beta primer mix characterized a second PCR of roughly 7 to 11 cycles. TCRdb used MiXCR to reprocess the 5' RACE reads, holding one entry per CDR3 protein. The sample gives some 560,000 distinct CDR3 sequences, around 27% of which show up once; approximately 3.7% is in the top ten. Study-level points and caveats: Since the PBMCs were unsorted, naive and antigen-experienced cells could not be conclusively compared.

These same data were also listed under a study on T cells of mothers and their children.

This receptor was identified in a boy between 2 and 10 years old in good health. The source material was blood. The rearrangement links TRBV5-1 to TRBJ2-5; 7 positions agree with TRBD2. CDR3 loop: CASSLTGGVETQYF. DNA of the CDR3: TGCGCCAGCAGCTTGACGGGGGGAGTAGAGACCCAGTACTTC.